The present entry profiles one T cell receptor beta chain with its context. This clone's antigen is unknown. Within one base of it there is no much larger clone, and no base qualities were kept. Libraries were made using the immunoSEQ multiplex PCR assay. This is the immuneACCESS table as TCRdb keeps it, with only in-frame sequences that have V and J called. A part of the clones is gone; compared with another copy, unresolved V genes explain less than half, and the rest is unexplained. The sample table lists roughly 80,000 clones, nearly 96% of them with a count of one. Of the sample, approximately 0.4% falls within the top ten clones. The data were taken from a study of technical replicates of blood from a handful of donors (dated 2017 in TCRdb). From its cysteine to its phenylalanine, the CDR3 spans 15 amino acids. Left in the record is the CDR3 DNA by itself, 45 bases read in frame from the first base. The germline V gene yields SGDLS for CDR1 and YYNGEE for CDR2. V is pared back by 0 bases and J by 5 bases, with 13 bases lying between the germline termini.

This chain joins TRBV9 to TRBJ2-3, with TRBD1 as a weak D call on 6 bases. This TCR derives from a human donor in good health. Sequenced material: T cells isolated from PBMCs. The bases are TGTGCCAGCAGCGTAGAGGTGTTAGGGGGAGATACGCAGTATTTT. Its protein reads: CASSVEVLGGDTQYF.